The 30 T cell receptor beta chains below were found in one sample sequenced in a study of response to subunit inactivated influenza vaccine. TCRdb reprocessed the RT-PCR reads with MiXCR, giving one entry per CDR3 protein. The sample has about 650,000 distinct CDR3 sequences; more than 15% are singletons. This specimen was PBMCs from blood, taken 11 to 12 days after vaccination. The receptors stem from a man aged 50 to 60 who received an inactivated influenza vaccine.

This clonotype was detected ten times or more. This chain links TRBV5-1 with TRBJ2-7; the D gene is possibly TRBD1 (5 bases). Germline V gene lookup returns CDR1 SGHRS and CDR2 YFSETQ. V lost 0 bases, J lost 0 bases, and 7 bases lay in between. The CDR3 totals 14 residues. As DNA, the CDR3 is TGCGCCAGCAGCTTGGACAGGAGCTCCTACGAGCAGTACTTC. Translating gives CASSLDRSSYEQYF. The full variable domain, in which reference TRBV5-1 and TRBJ2-7 provide the parts outside the CDR3, is KAGVTQTPRYLIKTRGQQVTLSCSPISGHRSVSWYQQTPGQGLQFLFEYFSETQRNKGNFPGRFSGRQFSNSRSEMNVSTLELGDSALYLCASSLDRSSYEQYFGPGTRLTVT.

V and J are TRBV12-3 or TRBV12-4 and TRBJ2-1; possibly TRBD2 for D (6 bases). The CDR3 runs 17 residues. V was trimmed by 4 bases and J by 7 bases, leaving 23 bases between them. The CDR3 sequence: CASSSSGTGVGWNEQFF. In DNA form, the CDR3 reads TGTGCCAGCAGTTCTTCCGGGACGGGGGTTGGGTGGAATGAGCAGTTCTTC.

This clonotype was seen only a few times. The chain combines TRBV12-3 or TRBV12-4 with TRBJ2-7, with D uncertain. The V and J ends lost 3 bases and 4 bases respectively, with 13 bases between them. The CDR3 length is 14 residues. CDR3: CASSFRGWVYEQYF. CDR3 bases: TGTGCCAGCAGTTTTCGTGGTTGGGTGTACGAGCAGTACTTC.

As concerns this clonotype: The junction departs from the called germline gene at one end, perhaps through a read error. This rearrangement joins TRBV12-3 or TRBV12-4 to TRBJ2-7; D gene unclear. The CDR3 has 14 amino acids. CDR3 sequence reads: CASSLGKISYELYF. For the CDR3, the DNA is TGTGCCAGCAGTTTAGGGAAGATCTCCTACGAGCTGTACTTC.

The gene calls are TRBV11-2 and TRBJ2-7; D is tentatively TRBD1 or TRBD2 (5 bases each). The V end was cut by 4 bases, the J end by 7 bases, with 20 bases between. The CDR3 is 15 residues long. Germline assignment: CDR1 SGHAT and CDR2 FQNNGV. DNA of the CDR3: TGTGCCAGCAGCTGGGTCCAACGGCCTGAGGGGGAGCAGTACTTC. Translated: CASSWVQRPEGEQYF.

This clonotype has only a few counts. V is TRBV4-1 and J is TRBJ2-3; possible D gene TRBD2, 6 bases. This CDR3 spans 16 amino acids. V lost 1 base, J lost 6 bases, and 17 bases lay in between. Germline V gives CDR1 MGHRA, CDR2 YSYEKL. The CDR3 DNA follows: TGCGCCAGCAGCCAAGGCCGACTAGTACCCTCCGATACGCAGTATTTT. As protein: CASSQGRLVPSDTQYF.

A few counts support this clonotype. The chain joins TRBV7-6 to TRBJ2-5, with TRBD1 matching 8 bases. There are 15 residues in the CDR3. Germline CDR1 SGHVS, CDR2 FNYEAQ. Losses at the gene ends were 1 base for V and 5 bases for J; bases not matched to a gene: 6. In nucleotides, the CDR3 is TGTGCCAGCAGCTTAGGTACAGGGGGTGCGGAGACCCAGTACTTC. Its translation is CASSLGTGGAETQYF.

The chain combines TRBV11-2 with TRBJ2-3; possibly TRBD1 for D (6 bases). This CDR3 is 15 amino acids long. The germline V and J ends were trimmed by 5 bases and 2 bases, with 14 bases remaining between them. Germline assignment: CDR1 SGHAT and CDR2 FQNNGV. This CDR3 reads CASSTPTGFTDTQYF. The CDR3 region has the DNA TGTGCCAGCAGCACCCCGACAGGTTTCACAGATACGCAGTATTTT.

CDR3 loop: CASSLWGNGEAFF. CDR3 bases: TGTGCCAGCAGTCTGTGGGGTAACGGTGAAGCTTTCTTT. The J gene is TRBJ1-1, the V gene TRBV6-1; D unclear. The CDR3 is made up of 13 amino acids. Germline CDR1 and CDR2: MNHNS and SASEGT. V lost 5 bases to trimming and J lost 7 bases, with 14 bases between them.

This clonotype has a handful of counts. The chain joins TRBV14 to TRBJ2-1; perhaps TRBD2 as D (6 bases). Trimming left V 4 bases short and J 1 base short, with 20 bases between. The CDR3 spans 18 residues. Germline V gene lookup returns CDR1 SGHDN and CDR2 FVKESK. The CDR3 nucleotides read TGTGCCAGCAGCCCATGGCCGGCGGGATCCAAATCCTACAATGAGCAGTTCTTC. Encoded protein: CASSPWPAGSKSYNEQFF.

CDR3 bases: TGTGCCAGCAGGATACAGGGTACTAGCACAGATACGCAGTATTTT. Translation gives CASRIQGTSTDTQYF. The chain carries TRBV12-3 or TRBV12-4 and TRBJ2-3, with D possibly being TRBD1 (6 bases). The CDR3 covers 15 residues. Trimming cost V 6 bases and J 0 bases, with 13 bases left between them.

The chain joins TRBV20-1 to TRBJ1-2; D is unresolved. The CDR3 has 14 residues. The V end was cut by 6 bases, the J end by 5 bases, with 19 bases between. The germline CDR1 and CDR2 sequences are DFQATT and SNEGSKA (reference sequence). CDR3 protein: CSARAGSATYGYTF. For the CDR3, the DNA is TGCAGTGCCCGAGCCGGGAGCGCTACTTATGGCTACACCTTC.

This clonotype was counted only a few times. The gene calls are TRBV7-9 and TRBJ2-1, with 8 bases lining up with TRBD2. V shed 2 bases and J 5 bases; nucleotides not matched to a gene: 5. This CDR3 contains 15 residues. Germline CDR1 SEHNR, CDR2 FQNEAQ (reference sequence). CDR3 in amino acids: CASSLTVSGNNEQFF. The CDR3 coding sequence is TGTGCCAGCAGCTTAACGGTTAGCGGGAACAATGAGCAGTTCTTC. The whole variable domain, remainder taken from reference TRBV7-9 and TRBJ2-1, is DTGVSQNPRHKITKRGQNVTFRCDPISEHNRLYWYRQTLGQGPEFLTYFQNEAQLEKSRLLSDRFSAERPKGSFSTLEIQRTEQGDSAMYLCASSLTVSGNNEQFFGPGTRLTVL.

V is TRBV20-1 and J is TRBJ1-4; 8 bases are a match to TRBD1. Germline-derived CDR1 and CDR2 are DFQATT and SNEGSKA (reference sequence). The CDR3 contains 14 residues. V was pared by 0 bases and J by 5 bases, with 2 bases of the junction left unmatched. For the CDR3, the DNA is TGCAGTGCTAGAGATGGGACAGGAAATGAAAAACTGTTTTTT. It specifies CSARDGTGNEKLFF.

The chain joins TRBV20-1 to TRBJ2-2; D uncertain. The CDR3 runs to 13 residues. CDR1 DFQATT and CDR2 SNEGSKA come from the germline V gene (reference sequence). Between the trimmed V and J ends, which lost 0 bases and 6 bases, there was a span of 8 bases. As DNA, the CDR3 is TGCAGTGCTAGAGATGGCGTGTCCGGGGAGCTGTTTTTT. This gives the protein CSARDGVSGELFF.

This clonotype was counted only a few times. The chain links TRBV20-1 to TRBJ2-7, with D perhaps matching TRBD1 (5 bases). The germline V gene encodes CDR1 DFQATT and CDR2 SNEGSKA (reference sequence). This CDR3 comprises 12 residues. Trimming shortened V by 6 bases and J by 3 bases, and 12 bases separated the two germline ends. The CDR3 here is CSAIPQGYEQYF. The DNA for the CDR3 is TGCAGTGCGATCCCTCAGGGCTACGAGCAGTACTTC.

This clonotype occurred many times. The J gene is TRBJ2-5, the V gene TRBV29-1; D tentatively fits TRBD1 or TRBD2 (6 bases each). The CDR3 consists of 14 residues. Germline lookup yields CDR1 SQVTM and CDR2 ANQGSEA. V lost 5 bases and J lost 0, with 13 bases in between. The CDR3 reads CSVRNRGHQETQYF. As DNA, the CDR3 is TGCAGCGTTCGCAATCGGGGGCACCAAGAGACCCAGTACTTC.

The table lists this clonotype with a few counts. V usage is TRBV5-1 and J usage is TRBJ2-7; D is undetermined. The germline CDR1 and CDR2 sequences are SGHRS and YFSETQ. Trimming took 3 bases from V and 5 from J, leaving 15 bases between them. This CDR3 is built from 14 residues. DNA of the CDR3: TGCGCCAGCAGCTCCGACATCAAACCTAACGAGCAGTACTTC. Translating it yields CASSSDIKPNEQYF.

The rearrangement links TRBV20-1 to TRBJ2-3; D is possibly TRBD1 (6 bases). The V and J ends lost 6 bases and 2 bases respectively, with 18 bases between them. This CDR3 region has 15 residues. CDR1 DFQATT and CDR2 SNEGSKA come from the germline V gene (reference sequence). The CDR3 spells CSAKGHTRLTDTQYF. DNA for the CDR3: TGCAGTGCAAAGGGACACACGAGACTCACAGATACGCAGTATTTT.

A few counts support this clonotype. The CDR3 loop reads CASSSGLVETQYF. CDR3 nucleotide sequence: TGTGCCAGCAGTTCAGGACTAGTGGAGACCCAGTACTTC. The chain couples TRBV6-6 to TRBJ2-5; 7 bases align to TRBD2. V was pared by 4 bases and J by 5 bases, with 4 bases of the junction left unmatched. Germline loops: CDR1 MNHNY, CDR2 SVGAGI (reference sequence). The CDR3 length is 13 residues.

J is TRBJ2-1 and V is TRBV5-1; 11 bases are a match to TRBD2. This CDR3 spans 16 amino acids. Germline trimming cut 0 bases from V and 10 bases from J; bases unmatched to any gene: 9. Per germline, CDR1 SGHRS and CDR2 YFSETQ. The CDR3 reads CASSLAKGLAGGEQFF. The CDR3 region has the DNA TGCGCCAGCAGCTTGGCAAAAGGGCTAGCGGGGGGCGAGCAGTTCTTC.

This clonotype has ten or more counts. The J gene is TRBJ2-3, the V gene TRBV7-2; no firm D call. Trimming shortened V by 0 bases and J by 6 bases, and 13 bases separated the two germline ends. This CDR3 has 15 amino acids. Germline assignment: CDR1 SGHTA and CDR2 FQGNSA. The CDR3 DNA is TGTGCCAGCAGCTTAGCCAAAGGGTATGGCGATACGCAGTATTTT. Its translation: CASSLAKGYGDTQYF. Supplemented by reference TRBV7-2 and TRBJ2-3, the full variable domain reads GAGVSQSPSNKVTEKGKDVELRCDPISGHTALYWYRQSLGQGLEFLIYFQGNSAPDKSGLPSDRFSAERTGGSVSTLTIQRTQQEDSAVYLCASSLAKGYGDTQYFGPGTRLTVL.

The rearrangement links TRBV4-3 to TRBJ2-7; D is undetermined. The CDR3 is 13 residues long. Trimming removed 0 bases at V and 12 bases at J, with 15 bases between. Germline V gene lookup returns CDR1 LGHNA and CDR2 YSLEER. The CDR3 region is CASSQDRGNLLYF. The CDR3 bases are TGCGCCAGCAGCCAAGATCGTGGGAACCTTCTGTACTTC.

Here the CDR3 DNA reads TGCGCCAGCAGCTTTAGTAGCGGGGGTCGCTACGAGCAGTACTTC. The encoded protein is CASSFSSGGRYEQYF. The chain recombines TRBV5-1 with TRBJ2-7, with TRBD2 matching over 9 bases. Germline V gene lookup returns CDR1 SGHRS and CDR2 YFSETQ. This CDR3 comprises 15 residues. The V and J ends lost 2 bases and 3 bases, in that order; junction bases with no gene match: 6.

This chain joins TRBV6-2 or TRBV6-3 and TRBJ2-7; D possibly matches TRBD1 or TRBD2 (5 bases each). The CDR3 totals 14 residues. The germline V and J ends were trimmed by 5 bases and 1 base, with 12 bases remaining between them. In germline, CDR1 is MNHEY, CDR2 SVGEGT. In DNA, the CDR3 is TGTGCCAGCAGTCGGGACCGCCTTTCCTACGAGCAGTACTTC. Its protein product is CASSRDRLSYEQYF.

The chain couples TRBV7-3 to TRBJ2-5, with 12 bases aligning to TRBD2. Germline CDR1 reads SGHTA; CDR2 reads FQGTGA. V lost 6 bases, J lost 5 bases, and 4 bases stayed unmatched. The CDR3 sequence is 14 residues long. The CDR3: CASRGTSGWETQYF. The CDR3 coding sequence is TGTGCCAGCAGAGGGACTAGCGGGTGGGAGACCCAGTACTTC.

The V call is TRBV2, the J call TRBJ2-1; 9 bases align to TRBD2. This CDR3 is built from 15 residues. Germline V CDR1 and CDR2: SNHLY, FYNNEI. J was trimmed by 5 bases and V by 7 bases; bases with no gene match: 9. The CDR3 DNA is TGTGCCAGCATTCTGTCTAGCGGGGCTAACAATGAGCAGTTCTTC. Its translation: CASILSSGANNEQFF.

This clonotype was seen only a few times. The gene calls are TRBV20-1 and TRBJ2-7; D may be TRBD1 (5 bases). Germline assignment: CDR1 DFQATT and CDR2 SNEGSKA (reference sequence). This CDR3 comprises 15 residues. V lost 0 bases and J lost 3, with 15 bases in between. This CDR3 reads CSARDLGRANYEQYF. The CDR3 region has the DNA TGCAGTGCTAGAGATTTGGGCAGGGCAAACTACGAGCAGTACTTC.

This clonotype came up many times. This chain joins TRBV6-2 or TRBV6-3 and TRBJ1-5; perhaps TRBD1 as D (6 bases). This CDR3 is 15 amino acids long. Germline values: CDR1 MNHEY, CDR2 SVGEGT. V lost 5 bases to trimming and J lost 6 bases, with 17 bases between them. The CDR3 here is CASSPSEEGGQPQHF. Written as DNA, the CDR3 is TGTGCCAGCAGTCCCTCGGAGGAGGGGGGTCAGCCCCAGCATTTT.

This clonotype was recorded a few times. V gene TRBV6-2 or TRBV6-3 combines with J gene TRBJ2-7; D is possibly TRBD1 or TRBD2 (7 bases each). The CDR3 runs to 14 residues. Germline values: CDR1 MNHEY, CDR2 SVGEGT. Trimming pared 7 bases from V and 1 base from J, leaving 14 bases between. The CDR3 sequence: CASTPGGQSYEQYF. CDR3 DNA: TGTGCCAGCACCCCGGGGGGACAGTCCTACGAGCAGTACTTC.